This is a list of T cell receptor beta chains from one sample in a study of blood T cell repertoires in COVID-19. The protocol was immunoSEQ multiplex PCR, while the TCRdb copy is restricted to in-frame clones and leaves out a portion. The sample lists fewer than 200,000 clones, about 83% occurring once. The sample taken for sequencing was peripheral blood. The receptors were sampled from a human donor in a cohort sampled during active COVID-19. Both conserved end residues are part of each CDR3. D genes are given only for firm matches. Rows give clone size only sometimes, using once, few, many, or a class for an expanded clone.

v_call	d_call	clone_size	j_call	cdr3_nt	cdr3_aa
TRBV6-5	TRBD1	NA	TRBJ2-7	TGTGCCAGCCGTAACCGGGACAGGGGCTACGAGCAGTACTTC	CASRNRDRGYEQYF
TRBV6-2/TRBV6-3	TRBD2	NA	TRBJ2-1	TGTGCCAGCAGTCGTAGCGGGAGTCAGTCGAATGAGCAGTTCTTC	CASSRSGSQSNEQFF
TRBV7-9	NA	NA	TRBJ2-6	TGTGCCAGCAGCTTCAGAGGGCAGGCCCTCTCTGGGGCCAACGTCCTGACTTTC	CASSFRGQALSGANVLTF
TRBV6-2/TRBV6-3	TRBD1	once	TRBJ1-5	TGTGCCAGCAGTTACGGACAGGGTGGCAATCAGCCCCAGCATTTT	CASSYGQGGNQPQHF
TRBV12-3/TRBV12-4	NA	NA	TRBJ2-7	TGTGCCAGCAGTTTAGGTCTGGTCCAGGAGCAGTACTTC	CASSLGLVQEQYF
TRBV7-3	TRBD1	NA	TRBJ2-5	TGTGCCAGCAGCTCATCAGGGGGTCACGGAGAGACCCAGTACTTC	CASSSSGGHGETQYF
TRBV27	NA	few	TRBJ2-7	TGTGCCAGCAGTTTATCGCCTACCTACGAGCAGTACTTC	CASSLSPTYEQYF
TRBV6-2/TRBV6-3	NA	NA	TRBJ1-1	TGTGCCAGCAGTTACGTCCAGGTTTTGAACACTGAAGCTTTCTTT	CASSYVQVLNTEAFF
TRBV4-1	NA	NA	TRBJ1-5	TGCGCCAGCAGCCAGTACAGGGATAGCAATCAGCCCCAGCATTTT	CASSQYRDSNQPQHF
TRBV5-1	TRBD1	NA	TRBJ1-1	TGCGCCAGCAGCTTCCGGACAGGGGGGACTGAAGCTTTCTTT	CASSFRTGGTEAFF
TRBV5-1	NA	many	TRBJ2-7	TGCGCCAGCAGCCTGGACGGAGCCTACGAGCAGTACTTC	CASSLDGAYEQYF
TRBV27	TRBD1	NA	TRBJ1-5	TGTGCCAGCAGACAGGGGGCGCGAAATCAGCCCCAGCATTTT	CASRQGARNQPQHF
TRBV7-2	NA	NA	TRBJ2-3	TGTGCCAGCAGCCCCCGTACAGGGTACACAGATACGCAGTATTTT	CASSPRTGYTDTQYF
TRBV2	NA	once	TRBJ2-7	TGTGCCAGCAGTGAACGGGGGGCGGATAGCTCCTACGAGCAGTACTTC	CASSERGADSSYEQYF
TRBV12-1	NA	NA	TRBJ2-7	TGTGCCAGCAGCATAGAACAGGGGAGGACCTACGAGCAGTACTTC	CASSIEQGRTYEQYF
TRBV7-2	NA	NA	TRBJ1-4	TGTGCCAGCAGCCCAGGACGCCAGGGAGGTGAAAAACTGTTTTTT	CASSPGRQGGEKLFF
TRBV6-6	NA	NA	TRBJ1-1	TGTGCCAGCAGTCCCTCGGGGGTGGAAGCTTTCTTT	CASSPSGVEAFF
TRBV27	NA	NA	TRBJ1-2	TGTGCCAGCAGTTTATCGGCAGGTGGTAACTATGGCTACACCTTC	CASSLSAGGNYGYTF
TRBV27	NA	NA	TRBJ2-7	TGTGCCAGCAGTTTACAGGGACTCTTCCACGAGCAGTACTTC	CASSLQGLFHEQYF
TRBV16	NA	NA	TRBJ2-7	TGTGCCAGCAGCCAAGACGGCAGGGGGGTCGTCGACGAGCAGTACTTC	CASSQDGRGVVDEQYF
TRBV27	NA	NA	TRBJ1-2	TGTGCCAGCAGTTCCTCGGACAGACGGTATGGCTACACCTTC	CASSSSDRRYGYTF
TRBV7-9	NA	NA	TRBJ1-1	TGTGCCAGCAGGTCGGGACAGAACACTGAAGCTTTCTTT	CASRSGQNTEAFF
TRBV19	TRBD2	NA	TRBJ2-1	TGTGCCAGTAGTATGGTCGGGACTAGGAATGAGCAGTTCTTC	CASSMVGTRNEQFF
TRBV7-2	TRBD1	NA	TRBJ1-5	TGTGCCAGCAGCTTCGGGACAGGGAGGTCGAATCAGCCCCAGCATTTT	CASSFGTGRSNQPQHF
TRBV18	NA	NA	TRBJ2-7	TGTGCCAGCTCACCACCGGCAGGGGTAGGATCCTACGAGCAGTACTTC	CASSPPAGVGSYEQYF